This TCR beta chain was retrieved from a study of technical replicates of blood from several donors. The V gene end was trimmed by 6 bases and the J gene end by 5 bases; junction bases not matched to a gene: 4. Germline assignment: CDR1 MNHEY and CDR2 SVGAGI. The CDR3 totals 13 residues. The table lists this clone with a few counts. Sequencing used immunoSEQ multiplex PCR; TCRdb keeps in-frame clones, though not all of them. This sample has 65,000 to 90,000 clones, with about 90% found just once. The TCR comes from a human donor in good health. Sequencing was done on a sample of T cells isolated from PBMCs. This chain uses TRBV6-5 with TRBJ2-1; 7 bases agree with TRBD2. The CDR3 DNA reads as TGTGCCAGCAGGACTAGCCTCGACAATGAGCAGTTCTTC. Translated: CASRTSLDNEQFF.